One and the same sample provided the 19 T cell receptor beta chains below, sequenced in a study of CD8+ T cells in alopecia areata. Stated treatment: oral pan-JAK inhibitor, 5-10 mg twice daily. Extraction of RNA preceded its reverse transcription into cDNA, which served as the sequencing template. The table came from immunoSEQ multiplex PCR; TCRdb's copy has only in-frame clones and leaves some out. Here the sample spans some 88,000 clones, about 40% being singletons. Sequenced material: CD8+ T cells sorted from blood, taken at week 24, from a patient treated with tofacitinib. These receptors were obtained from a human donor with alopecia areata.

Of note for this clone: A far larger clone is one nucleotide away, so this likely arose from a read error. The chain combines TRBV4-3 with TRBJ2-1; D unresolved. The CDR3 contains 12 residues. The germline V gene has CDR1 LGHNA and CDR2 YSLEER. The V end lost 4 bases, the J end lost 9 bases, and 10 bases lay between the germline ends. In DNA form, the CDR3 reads TGCGCCAGCAGCCCCCTAGGGCCTGAGCAGTTCTTC. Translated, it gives CASSPLGPEQFF.

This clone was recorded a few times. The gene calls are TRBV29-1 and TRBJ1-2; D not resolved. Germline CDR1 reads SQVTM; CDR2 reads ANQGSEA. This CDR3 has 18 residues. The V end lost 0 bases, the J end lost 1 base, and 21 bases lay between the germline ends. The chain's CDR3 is CSVEDSETNVGGNYGYTF. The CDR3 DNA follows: TGCAGCGTTGAAGATAGTGAGACCAACGTTGGTGGTAACTATGGCTACACCTTC.

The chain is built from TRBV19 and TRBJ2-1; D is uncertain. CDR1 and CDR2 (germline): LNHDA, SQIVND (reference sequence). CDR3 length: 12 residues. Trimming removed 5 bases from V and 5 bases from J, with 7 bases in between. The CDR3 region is CASSPGHNEQFF. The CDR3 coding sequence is TGTGCCAGTAGTCCAGGACACAATGAGCAGTTCTTC.

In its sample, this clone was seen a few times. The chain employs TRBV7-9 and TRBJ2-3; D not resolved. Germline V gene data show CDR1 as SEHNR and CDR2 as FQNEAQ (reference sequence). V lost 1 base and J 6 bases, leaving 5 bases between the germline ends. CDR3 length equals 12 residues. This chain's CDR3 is CASSLGVDTQYF. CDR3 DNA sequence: TGTGCCAGCAGCTTAGGGGTGGATACGCAGTATTTT.

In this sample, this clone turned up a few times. CDR3: CASSSGSTRGDEQYF. The CDR3 DNA reads TGTGCCAGCTCTAGTGGATCAACCAGGGGGGACGAGCAGTACTTC. The V call is TRBV28, the J call TRBJ2-7, with TRBD1 as a possible D gene (7 bases). The CDR3 length is 15 residues. The germline V and J ends were trimmed by 8 bases and 5 bases, with 22 bases remaining between them. Germline V lookup: CDR1 MDHEN, CDR2 SYDVKM.

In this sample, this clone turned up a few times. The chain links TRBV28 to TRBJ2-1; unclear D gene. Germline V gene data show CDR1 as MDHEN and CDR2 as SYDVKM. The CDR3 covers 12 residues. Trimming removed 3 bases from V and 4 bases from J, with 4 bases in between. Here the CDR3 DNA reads TGTGCCAGCAGTTTGGAGTACAATGAGCAGTTCTTC. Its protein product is CASSLEYNEQFF.

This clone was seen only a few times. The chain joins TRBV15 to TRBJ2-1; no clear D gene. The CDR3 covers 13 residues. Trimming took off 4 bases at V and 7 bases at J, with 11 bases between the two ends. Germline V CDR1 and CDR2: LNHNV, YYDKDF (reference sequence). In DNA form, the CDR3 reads TGTGCCACCAGCAACCCCCTAGGGAATGAGCAGTTCTTC. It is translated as CATSNPLGNEQFF.

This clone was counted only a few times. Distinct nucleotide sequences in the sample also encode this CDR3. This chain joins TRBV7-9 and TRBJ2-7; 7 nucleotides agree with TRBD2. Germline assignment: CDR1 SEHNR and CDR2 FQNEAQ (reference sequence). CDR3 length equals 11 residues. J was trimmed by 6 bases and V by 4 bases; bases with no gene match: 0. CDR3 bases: TGTGCCAGCAGCTCGGGAGGCGAGCAGTACTTC. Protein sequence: CASSSGGEQYF. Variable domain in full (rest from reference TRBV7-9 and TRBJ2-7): DTGVSQNPRHKITKRGQNVTFRCDPISEHNRLYWYRQTLGQGPEFLTYFQNEAQLEKSRLLSDRFSAERPKGSFSTLEIQRTEQGDSAMYLCASSSGGEQYFGPGTRLTVT.

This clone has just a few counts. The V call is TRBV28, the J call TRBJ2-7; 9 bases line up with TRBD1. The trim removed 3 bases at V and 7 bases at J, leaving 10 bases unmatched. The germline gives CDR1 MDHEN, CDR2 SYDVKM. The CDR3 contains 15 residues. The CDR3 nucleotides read TGTGCCAGCAGTTTGGGTGTCGGACAGGGGTATGAGCAGTACTTC. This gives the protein CASSLGVGQGYEQYF.

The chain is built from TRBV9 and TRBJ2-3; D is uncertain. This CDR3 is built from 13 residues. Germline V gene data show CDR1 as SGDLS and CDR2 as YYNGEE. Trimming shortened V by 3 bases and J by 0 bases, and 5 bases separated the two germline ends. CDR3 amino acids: CASSGISTDTQYF. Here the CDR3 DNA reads TGTGCCAGCAGCGGGATCAGCACAGATACGCAGTATTTT.

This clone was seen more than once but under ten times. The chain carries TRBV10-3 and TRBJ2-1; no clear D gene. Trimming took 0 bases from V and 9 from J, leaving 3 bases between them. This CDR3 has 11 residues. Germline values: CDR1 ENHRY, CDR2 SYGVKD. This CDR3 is CAISESSEQFF. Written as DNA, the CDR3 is TGTGCCATCAGTGAGTCTAGTGAGCAGTTCTTC.

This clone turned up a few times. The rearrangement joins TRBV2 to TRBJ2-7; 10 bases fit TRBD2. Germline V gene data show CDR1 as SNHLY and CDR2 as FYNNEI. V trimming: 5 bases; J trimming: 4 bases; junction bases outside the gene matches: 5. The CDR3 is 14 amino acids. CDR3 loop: CASSLAGVEYEQYF. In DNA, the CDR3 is TGTGCCAGCAGTCTAGCGGGAGTTGAGTACGAGCAGTACTTC.

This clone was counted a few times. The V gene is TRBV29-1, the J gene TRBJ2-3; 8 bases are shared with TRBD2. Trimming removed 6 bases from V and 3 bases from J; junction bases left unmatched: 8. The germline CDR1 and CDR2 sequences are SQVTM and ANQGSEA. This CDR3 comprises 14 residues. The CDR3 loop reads CSVPPGGPTDTQYF. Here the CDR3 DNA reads TGCAGCGTCCCTCCGGGAGGGCCGACAGATACGCAGTATTTT.

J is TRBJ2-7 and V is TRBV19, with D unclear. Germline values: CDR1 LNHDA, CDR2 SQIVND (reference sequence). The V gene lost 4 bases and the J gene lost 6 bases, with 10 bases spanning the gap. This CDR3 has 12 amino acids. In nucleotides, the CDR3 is TGTGCCAGTAGTACCGGTGGAGTCGAGCAGTACTTC. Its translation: CASSTGGVEQYF.

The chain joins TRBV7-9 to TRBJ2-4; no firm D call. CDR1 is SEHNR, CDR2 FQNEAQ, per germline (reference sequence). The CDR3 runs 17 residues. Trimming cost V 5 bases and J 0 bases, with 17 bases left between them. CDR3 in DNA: TGTGCCAGCAGCCCGCTAGGGTCTTTGATAGCCAAAAACATTCAGTACTTC. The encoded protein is CASSPLGSLIAKNIQYF.

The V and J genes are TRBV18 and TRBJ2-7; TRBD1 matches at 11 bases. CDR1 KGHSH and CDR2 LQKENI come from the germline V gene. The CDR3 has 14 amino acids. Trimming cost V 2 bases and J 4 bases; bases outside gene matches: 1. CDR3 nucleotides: TGTGCCAGCTCACCAGGACAGGGGGCGTACGAGCAGTACTTC. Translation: CASSPGQGAYEQYF.

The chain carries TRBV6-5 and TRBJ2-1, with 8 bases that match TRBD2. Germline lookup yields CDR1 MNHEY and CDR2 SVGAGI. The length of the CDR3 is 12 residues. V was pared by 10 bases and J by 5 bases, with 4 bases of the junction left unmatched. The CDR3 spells CATGLAHNEQFF. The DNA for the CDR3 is TGTGCCACCGGACTAGCTCACAATGAGCAGTTCTTC.

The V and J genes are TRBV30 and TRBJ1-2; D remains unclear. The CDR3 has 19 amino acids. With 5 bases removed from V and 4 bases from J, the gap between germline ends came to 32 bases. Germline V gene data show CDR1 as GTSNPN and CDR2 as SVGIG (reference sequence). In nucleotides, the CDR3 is TGTGCCTGGTATACATCCTTGGACGGCAGTATTAAGGAGTTCTATGGCTACACCTTC. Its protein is CAWYTSLDGSIKEFYGYTF.

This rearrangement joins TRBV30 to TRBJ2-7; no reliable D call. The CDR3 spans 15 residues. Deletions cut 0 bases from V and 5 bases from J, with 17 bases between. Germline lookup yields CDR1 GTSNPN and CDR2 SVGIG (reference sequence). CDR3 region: CAWSVGGAPFHEQYF. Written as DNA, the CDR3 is TGTGCCTGGAGTGTGGGTGGTGCGCCTTTTCACGAGCAGTACTTC.